The 20 T cell receptor beta chains presented below share a single source sample, sequenced in a study of blood T cell repertoires in COVID-19. The protocol was immunoSEQ multiplex PCR, while the TCRdb copy is restricted to in-frame clones and leaves out a portion. The data hold some 200,000 clones, with roughly 85% observed a single time. The sequencing sample was made of PBMCs or T cells enriched from blood (not recorded which). All receptors derive from a woman aged 40-49 years with acute COVID-19.

The chain has TRBV9 and TRBJ1-5; D unclear. Trimming pared 4 bases from V and 4 bases from J, leaving 15 bases between. From germline, CDR1 is SGDLS and CDR2 YYNGEE. The CDR3 contains 15 residues. The CDR3 here is CASSPRAGSNQPQHF. The CDR3 DNA reads as TGTGCCAGCAGCCCCCGAGCGGGATCGAATCAGCCCCAGCATTTT.

The chain joins TRBV27 to TRBJ2-5, with D perhaps matching TRBD1 (6 bases). The CDR3 has 14 amino acids. V gave up 8 bases and J gave up 4 bases, with 17 bases separating them. CDR1 and CDR2 (germline): MNHEY, SMNVEV (reference sequence). The CDR3 protein is CASRGQTEGETQYF. The DNA of the CDR3 is TGTGCCAGCCGTGGACAGACAGAGGGAGAGACCCAGTACTTC.

This sequence joins TRBV2 and TRBJ1-1; 9 bases are shared with TRBD1. Germline CDR1 and CDR2: SNHLY and FYNNEI. Germline trimming cut 5 bases from V and 7 bases from J; bases unmatched to any gene: 5. The CDR3 contains 13 residues. The CDR3 sequence is CASSRTGGSEAFF. CDR3 bases: TGTGCCAGCAGTCGTACAGGGGGCAGTGAAGCTTTCTTT.

V gene TRBV3-1 (or the pseudogene TRBV3-2) combines with J gene TRBJ2-1; 9 bases are shared with TRBD2. The J segment lost 7 bases and the V segment lost 0 bases, leaving 7 bases of the junction unmatched. The CDR3 contains 16 residues. Per germline, CDR1 LGHDT and CDR2 YNNKEL (reference sequence). CDR3 nucleotide sequence: TGTGCCAGCAGCCAAGATTTCGGCGGGGGGGCTAATGAGCAGTTCTTC. Encoded protein: CASSQDFGGGANEQFF.

The rearrangement joins TRBV4-3 to TRBJ2-3, with TRBD2 identical over 8 bases. V shed 4 bases, J shed 3 bases, and the junction held 9 bases outside the gene matches. The germline gives CDR1 LGHNA, CDR2 YSLEER. The CDR3 spans 16 residues. The CDR3 nucleotides read TGCGCCAGCAGCCCGGGGGGGGCCGGGGGGACAGATACGCAGTATTTT. Translating gives CASSPGGAGGTDTQYF.

This sequence joins TRBV30 and TRBJ2-3, with 7 nucleotides matching TRBD1. Per germline, CDR1 GTSNPN and CDR2 SVGIG (reference sequence). This CDR3 region has 12 residues. J lost 1 base, V lost 7 bases, and 2 bases had no gene match. As DNA, the CDR3 is TGTGCCTTCGACAGGGGCACAGATACGCAGTATTTT. This codes for CAFDRGTDTQYF.

The chain employs TRBV7-2 and TRBJ1-1; D ambiguous. V lost 5 bases and J lost 0, with 7 bases in between. The CDR3 consists of 13 residues. Germline loops: CDR1 SGHTA, CDR2 FQGNSA. CDR3 nucleotide sequence: TGTGCCAGCAGCCGGGTACTGAACACTGAAGCTTTCTTT. Protein sequence: CASSRVLNTEAFF.

The rearrangement links TRBV10-3 to TRBJ1-1; no reliable D call. The germline gives CDR1 ENHRY, CDR2 SYGVKD. The CDR3 runs 12 residues. V lost 5 bases to trimming and J lost 1 base, with 5 bases between them. CDR3 DNA: TGTGCCATCAGTAACAAGAACACTGAAGCTTTCTTT. This sequence encodes CAISNKNTEAFF.

The rearrangement joins TRBV19 to TRBJ2-7; weak D call: TRBD2 (5 bases). This CDR3 is built from 14 residues. V shed 5 bases and J shed 0 bases, with 11 bases lying between them. Germline V gene sequence: CDR1 LNHDA, CDR2 SQIVND (reference sequence). Written as DNA, the CDR3 is TGTGCCAGTAGTCGGACTTCCAGCTCCTACGAGCAGTACTTC. Translating gives CASSRTSSSYEQYF.

V is TRBV6-6 and J is TRBJ2-1; 8 bases align to TRBD1. The CDR3 spans 15 residues. CDR1 MNHNY and CDR2 SVGAGI come from the germline V gene (reference sequence). J lost 5 bases, V lost 2 bases, and 5 bases had no gene match. In nucleotides, the CDR3 is TGTGCCAGCAGTTACAATCAGGGGGCTAACAATGAGCAGTTCTTC. This codes for CASSYNQGANNEQFF.

The chain is built from TRBV7-8 and TRBJ2-3; 7 bases are a match to TRBD2. The V gene end was trimmed by 1 base and the J gene end by 1 base; junction bases not matched to a gene: 2. The germline gives CDR1 SGHVS, CDR2 FQNEAQ. The CDR3 totals 15 residues. The CDR3 protein is CASSLGEGRTDTQYF. The CDR3 DNA follows: TGTGCCAGCAGCTTAGGGGAGGGGCGCACAGATACGCAGTATTTT. The variable domain in full, completed from reference TRBV7-8 and TRBJ2-3, reads GAGVSQSPRYKVAKRGQDVALRCDPISGHVSLFWYQQALGQGPEFLTYFQNEAQLDKSGLPSDRFFAERPEGSVSTLKIQRTQQEDSAVYLCASSLGEGRTDTQYFGPGTRLTVL.

The J gene is TRBJ2-3, the V gene TRBV7-2, with D tentatively TRBD2 (6 bases). In germline, CDR1 is SGHTA, CDR2 FQGNSA. Trimming shortened V by 1 base and J by 2 bases, and 10 bases separated the two germline ends. The CDR3 contains 15 residues. The CDR3 is CASSLDAGYTDTQYF. CDR3 coding DNA: TGTGCCAGCAGCTTAGATGCGGGGTACACAGATACGCAGTATTTT.

V gene TRBV19 combines with J gene TRBJ1-1; 11 nucleotides line up with TRBD1. V was clipped by 5 bases and J by 3 bases; unmatched bases: 5. The CDR3 covers 15 residues. CDR1 and CDR2 from the germline V gene are LNHDA and SQIVND (reference sequence). The CDR3 sequence: CASSHRDRGDTEAFF. The CDR3 nucleotides read TGTGCCAGTAGTCACCGGGACAGGGGGGACACTGAAGCTTTCTTT.

The chain is built from TRBV2 and TRBJ1-4; D remains ambiguous. V was pared by 4 bases and J by 3 bases, with 9 bases between. Germline values: CDR1 SNHLY, CDR2 FYNNEI. This CDR3 is built from 14 residues. CDR3 bases: TGTGCCAGCAGTGTTTCATCAGCTAATGAAAAACTGTTTTTT. As protein: CASSVSSANEKLFF.

The chain is built from TRBV7-2 and TRBJ1-1; TRBD1 aligns across 8 bases. This CDR3 is 15 amino acids long. The germline gives CDR1 SGHTA, CDR2 FQGNSA. The V gene end was trimmed by 0 bases and the J gene end by 4 bases; junction bases not matched to a gene: 4. The CDR3: CASSLADRAATEAFF. DNA of the CDR3: TGTGCCAGCAGCTTAGCGGACAGGGCGGCCACTGAAGCTTTCTTT.

The J gene is TRBJ1-2, the V gene TRBV6-5, with D maybe TRBD1 (6 bases). This CDR3 is 15 amino acids long. V lost 5 bases to trimming and J lost 0 bases, with 13 bases between them. CDR1 and CDR2 (germline): MNHEY, SVGAGI. In DNA form, the CDR3 reads TGTGCCAGCAGTCATAAGAACAGGGCTAACTATGGCTACACCTTC. Its translation is CASSHKNRANYGYTF.

The chain carries TRBV21-1 and TRBJ2-5; TRBD1 is the table's D call, not checked against the DNA. TRBV21-1 corresponds to a pseudogene. The length of the CDR3 is 21 residues. The CDR3 DNA reads as TGTGCCAGCAGCAAATCAGTGGACATTTTGGGTTCACAGGGGTCTCAAGAGACCCAGTACTTC. Protein sequence: CASSKSVDILGSQGSQETQYF.

The chain combines TRBV2 with TRBJ1-2, with 9 bases lining up with TRBD1. Germline values: CDR1 SNHLY, CDR2 FYNNEI. The junction had 11 bases not matched to a gene; V was cut back by 7 bases and J by 2 bases. The CDR3 length is 16 residues. The chain's CDR3 is CASTPGTGFANYGYTF. CDR3 coding DNA: TGTGCCAGCACCCCCGGGACAGGGTTCGCGAACTATGGCTACACCTTC.

V and J are TRBV15 and TRBJ2-7, with TRBD1 identical over 7 bases. Losses at the gene ends were 0 bases for V and 4 bases for J; bases not matched to a gene: 9. Germline V gene sequence: CDR1 LNHNV, CDR2 YYDKDF (reference sequence). This CDR3 is built from 16 residues. The CDR3 DNA is TGTGCCACCAGCAGAGATATTGGAGACAGGGCATACGAGCAGTACGTC. It translates to CATSRDIGDRAYEQYV.

The chain combines TRBV19 with TRBJ1-4, with D possibly being TRBD1 (5 bases). From germline, CDR1 is LNHDA and CDR2 SQIVND (reference sequence). V lost 3 bases, J lost 15 bases, and 20 bases lay in between. The CDR3 has 14 residues. CDR3 nucleotide sequence: TGTGCCAGTAGTATGAAAAGGGGAAAGGGGTCATTGTTTTTT. It specifies CASSMKRGKGSLFF.